This is a list of T cell receptor beta chains from one sample in a study of cytomegalovirus exposure and HLA in healthy donors. The protocol was immunoSEQ multiplex PCR, while the TCRdb copy is restricted to in-frame clones and leaves out a portion. The sample records around 150,000 clones, approximately 80% being singletons. What was sequenced was PBMCs. Receptors originate from a male donor in good health and CMV-seropositive. Each CDR3 is given with its conserved first and last residue. The D gene is left open where the match is weak. A row's size may be missing; if present it is once, few, many or a size class.

size,V,J,D,CDR3,DNA
-,TRBV7-8,TRBJ2-1,TRBD1,CASSSNLNMGQGLRDQFF,TGTGCCAGCAGCTCGAACTTAAACATGGGACAGGGGCTCCGGGACCAGTTCTTC
-,TRBV6-6,TRBJ1-2,TRBD1,CASSYEGTGGYGYTF,TGTGCCAGCAGTTACGAGGGGACAGGGGGCTATGGCTACACCTTC
-,TRBV18,TRBJ2-7,-,CASSPPGGGGEQYF,TGTGCCAGCTCACCACCGGGCGGGGGCGGCGAGCAGTACTTC
-,TRBV19,TRBJ1-2,TRBD1,CASSMATGSNYGYTF,TGTGCCAGTAGTATGGCGACAGGGTCTAACTATGGCTACACCTTC
-,TRBV11-1,TRBJ2-5,-,CASSLSSPTGGRETQYF,TGTGCCAGCAGCTTAAGTTCTCCGACGGGGGGCCGAGAGACCCAGTACTTC
-,TRBV30,TRBJ2-3,-,CAWSTAGTDTQYF,TGTGCCTGGAGTACAGCGGGCACAGATACGCAGTATTTT
-,TRBV4-3,TRBJ2-5,-,CASSQDLLGGPYQETQYF,TGCGCCAGCAGCCAAGATCTTCTCGGGGGGCCCTACCAAGAGACCCAGTACTTC
-,TRBV5-1,TRBJ2-1,-,CASSFGGEQFF,TGCGCCAGCAGCTTCGGGGGAGAGCAGTTCTTC
-,TRBV7-8,TRBJ1-1,-,CASSLDSTEAFF,TGTGCCAGCAGCTTAGACAGTACAGAAGCTTTCTTT
-,TRBV13,TRBJ1-2,TRBD1,CASSLMDRGMYGYTF,TGTGCCAGCAGCTTGATGGACAGGGGAATGTATGGCTACACCTTC
-,TRBV6-1,TRBJ2-3,TRBD2,CASSELKRGLTDTQYF,TGTGCCAGCAGTGAATTGAAGCGGGGACTCACAGATACGCAGTATTTT
-,TRBV11-2,TRBJ2-5,TRBD1,CASSWTGGAKGETQYF,TGTGCCAGCAGCTGGACAGGGGGCGCAAAAGGAGAGACCCAGTACTTC
once,TRBV7-9,TRBJ2-7,-,CASSLKGVLSYEQYF,TGTGCCAGCAGCTTAAAGGGGGTCCTCTCCTACGAGCAGTACTTC
-,TRBV7-9,TRBJ1-2,-,CASSPPQRFSGDGYTF,TGTGCCAGCAGCCCACCCCAGCGTTTTTCAGGGGATGGCTACACCTTC
-,TRBV7-9,TRBJ1-2,TRBD1,CASSLAVDRVIYGYTF,TGTGCCAGCAGCTTAGCCGTGGACAGGGTAATCTATGGCTACACCTTC
-,TRBV30,TRBJ2-2,-,CAWRTTGTGELFF,TGTGCCTGGAGAACCACAGGGACCGGGGAGCTGTTTTTT
-,TRBV10-3,TRBJ2-4,TRBD1,CAISGTGVAKNIQYF,TGTGCCATCTCCGGGACAGGGGTAGCCAAAAACATTCAGTACTTC
-,TRBV6-1,TRBJ2-5,-,CASSEIWEETQYF,TGTGCCAGCAGTGAGATCTGGGAGGAGACCCAGTACTTC
-,TRBV7-8,TRBJ1-3,-,CASRQSRFSGNTIYF,TGTGCCAGCAGACAGTCCAGGTTCTCTGGAAACACCATATATTTT